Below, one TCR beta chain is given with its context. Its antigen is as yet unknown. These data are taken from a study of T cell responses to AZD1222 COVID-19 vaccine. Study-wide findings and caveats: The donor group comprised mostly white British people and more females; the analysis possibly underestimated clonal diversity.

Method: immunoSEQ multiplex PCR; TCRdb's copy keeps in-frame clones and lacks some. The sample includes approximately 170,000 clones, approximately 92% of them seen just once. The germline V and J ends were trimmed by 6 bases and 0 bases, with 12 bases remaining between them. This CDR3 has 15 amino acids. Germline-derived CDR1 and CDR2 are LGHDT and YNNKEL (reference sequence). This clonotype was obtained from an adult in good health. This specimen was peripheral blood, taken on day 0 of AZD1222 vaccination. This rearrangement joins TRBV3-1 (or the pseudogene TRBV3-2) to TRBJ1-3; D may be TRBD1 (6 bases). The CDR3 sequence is CASSRADSSGNTIYF. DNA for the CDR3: TGTGCCAGCAGTCGCGCGGACAGCTCTGGAAACACCATATATTTT.